The clone carrying this T cell receptor beta chain was seen once. Its specificity is unknown. The sample is drawn from a study of CD8+CD57+ T cells in acquired aplastic anemia. Germline V gene lookup returns CDR1 SEHNR and CDR2 FQNEAQ (reference sequence). CDR3 length: 13 amino acids. Trimming took off 3 bases at V and 1 base at J, with 7 bases between the two ends. Patients included in sequencing had previously demonstrated CD8+CD57+ cell expansion by flow cytometry. The diagnosis in all patients was severe acquired aplastic anemia. No therapy had been given to the patients at the time of blood sampling. Both TCR beta VDJ combination and CDR3 sequence profiling were carried out. Genomic DNA was the template for this profiling. TCRdb called the reads again in MiXCR, with one record for every CDR3 protein. This table has about 180,000 distinct CDR3 sequences, roughly three fifths appearing once. Notes on the study in general: No significant difference in CD8+ Simpson's diversity was found between patients and controls.

The sequence was collected from a human donor with aplastic anemia. This chain joins TRBV7-9 and TRBJ2-7, with D possibly TRBD1 on 5 matching bases. Sequencing was performed on sorted CD4+, CD8+, or CD8+CD57+ T cells (not recorded which) from PBMCs. Here the CDR3 reads CASSFRASYEQYF. For the CDR3, the DNA is TGTGCCAGCAGCTTCAGGGCTTCCTACGAGCAGTACTTC. Looking up the rest from reference TRBV7-9 and TRBJ2-7 gives the full variable domain: DTGVSQNPRHKITKRGQNVTFRCDPISEHNRLYWYRQTLGQGPEFLTYFQNEAQLEKSRLLSDRFSAERPKGSFSTLEIQRTEQGDSAMYLCASSFRASYEQYFGPGTRLTVT.